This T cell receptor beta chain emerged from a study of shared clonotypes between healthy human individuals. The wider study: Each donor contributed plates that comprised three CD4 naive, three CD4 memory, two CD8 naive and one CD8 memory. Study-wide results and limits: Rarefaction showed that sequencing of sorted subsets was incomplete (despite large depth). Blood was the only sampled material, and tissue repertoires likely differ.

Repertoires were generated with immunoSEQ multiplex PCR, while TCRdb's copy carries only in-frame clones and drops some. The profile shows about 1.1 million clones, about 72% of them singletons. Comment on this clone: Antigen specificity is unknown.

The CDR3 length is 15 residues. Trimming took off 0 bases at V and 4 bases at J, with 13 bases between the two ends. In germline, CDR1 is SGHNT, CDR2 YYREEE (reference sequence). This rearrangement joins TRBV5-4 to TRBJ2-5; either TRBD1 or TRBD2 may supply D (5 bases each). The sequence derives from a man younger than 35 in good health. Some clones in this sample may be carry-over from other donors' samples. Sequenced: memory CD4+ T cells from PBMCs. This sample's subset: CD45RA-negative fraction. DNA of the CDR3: TGTGCCAGCAGCTTGGTAGCAGGGACCCCAGAGACCCAGTACTTC. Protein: CASSLVAGTPETQYF.